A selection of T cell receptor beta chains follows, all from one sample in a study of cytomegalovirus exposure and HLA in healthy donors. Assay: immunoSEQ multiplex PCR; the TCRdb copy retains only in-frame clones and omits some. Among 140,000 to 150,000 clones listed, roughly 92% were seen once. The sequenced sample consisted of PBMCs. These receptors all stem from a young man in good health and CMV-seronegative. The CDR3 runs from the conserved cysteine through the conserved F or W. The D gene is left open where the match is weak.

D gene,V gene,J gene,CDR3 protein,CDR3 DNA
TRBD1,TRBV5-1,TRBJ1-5,CASSLGAGGNQPQHF,TGCGCCAGCAGCTTGGGGGCAGGGGGAAATCAGCCCCAGCATTTT
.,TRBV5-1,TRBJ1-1,CASRSEVRAFF,TGCGCCAGCAGATCGGAGGTCCGAGCTTTCTTT
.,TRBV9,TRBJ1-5,CASSVGAGQDNQPQHF,TGTGCCAGCAGCGTAGGAGCAGGGCAGGACAATCAGCCCCAGCATTTT
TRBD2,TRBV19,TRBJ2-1,CASSTLAGGHNEQFF,TGTGCCAGTAGTACCTTAGCGGGAGGGCACAATGAGCAGTTCTTC
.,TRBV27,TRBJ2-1,CASSLSIGGGYEQFF,TGTGCCAGCAGTTTATCGATTGGGGGGGGCTATGAGCAGTTCTTC
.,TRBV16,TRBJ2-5,CASTGWEDKQFQTQYF,TGTGCCAGCACCGGCTGGGAGGACAAGCAGTTCCAGACCCAGTACTTC
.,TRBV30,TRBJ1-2,CAWATQGPGGYTF,TGTGCCTGGGCTACCCAGGGGCCAGGTGGCTACACCTTC
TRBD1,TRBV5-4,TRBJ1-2,CASSLPGQNYGYTF,TGTGCCAGCAGCTTACCGGGACAGAACTATGGCTACACCTTC
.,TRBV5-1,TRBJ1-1,CASSLQPGQTNTEAFF,TGCGCCAGCAGCTTGCAACCGGGACAAACGAACACTGAAGCTTTCTTT
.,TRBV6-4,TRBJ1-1,CASSRGGGTEAFF,TGTGCCAGCAGTCGGGGAGGGGGCACTGAAGCTTTCTTT
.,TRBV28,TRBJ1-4,CASSSVEKLFF,TGTGCCAGCAGCTCTGTTGAAAAACTGTTTTTT
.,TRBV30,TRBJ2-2,CAWSVPQEFNTGELFF,TGTGCCTGGAGTGTACCACAGGAATTTAACACCGGGGAGCTGTTTTTT
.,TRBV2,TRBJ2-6,CASTPLKTWTSISGANVLTF,TGTGCCAGTACTCCACTCAAGACATGGACATCTATCTCTGGGGCCAACGTCCTGACTTTC
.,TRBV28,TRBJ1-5,CASSPPRGNNQPQHF,TGTGCCAGCAGTCCCCCCCGGGGGAACAATCAGCCCCAGCATTTT
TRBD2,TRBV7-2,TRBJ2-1,CASSLLALAGGGEQFF,TGTGCCAGCAGCTTATTGGCGCTAGCGGGAGGAGGTGAGCAGTTCTTC
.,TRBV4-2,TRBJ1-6,CASSQETENNSPLHF,TGTGCCAGCAGCCAAGAGACAGAAAATAATTCACCCCTCCACTTT